This passage covers 7 T cell receptor beta chains from one sample sequenced in a study of cytomegalovirus exposure and HLA in healthy donors. The PCR had 60 Vbeta and 13 Jbeta primers. Clones were sequenced by immunoSEQ multiplex PCR, and TCRdb holds only the in-frame ones, with some missing. The sample lists about 78,000 clones, approximately 77% occurring once. Sequenced: PBMCs. The receptors originated from a woman in her forties in good health and CMV-seropositive.

CDR3 in amino acids: CASSLEGHRDYGYTF. The CDR3 DNA sequence: TGTGCCAGCAGCTTAGAAGGACACCGGGACTATGGCTACACCTTC. This chain links TRBV7-7 with TRBJ1-2; possible D gene TRBD1, 5 bases. Germline V gene data show CDR1 as SSHAT and CDR2 as FNYEAQ (reference sequence). CDR3 size: 15 residues. V was cut by 1 base and J by 3 bases, with 12 bases left in between.

Concerning this clone: One end of the junction varies from germline; a read error may be responsible. The chain couples TRBV4-2 to TRBJ1-2; 7 bases line up with TRBD1. Germline assignment: CDR1 LGHNA and CDR2 YNFKEQ. This CDR3 contains 18 residues. CDR3 in amino acids: CASSQVDWGVTGDDGYPF. The CDR3 coding sequence is TGTGCCAGCAGCCAAGTGGACTGGGGGGTTACAGGGGACGATGGCTACCCCTTC.

This chain uses TRBV7-2 with TRBJ2-5; 7 bases match TRBD1. There are 15 residues in the CDR3. Germline CDR1 and CDR2: SGHTA and FQGNSA. V lost 5 bases, J lost 7 bases, and 13 bases stayed unmatched. The CDR3 sequence is CASSPATGPVGTQYF. DNA of the CDR3: TGTGCCAGCAGCCCCGCGACAGGGCCAGTTGGGACCCAGTACTTC. Looking up the rest from reference TRBV7-2 and TRBJ2-5 gives the full variable domain: GAGVSQSPSNKVTEKGKDVELRCDPISGHTALYWYRQSLGQGLEFLIYFQGNSAPDKSGLPSDRFSAERTGGSVSTLTIQRTQQEDSAVYLCASSPATGPVGTQYFGPGTRLLVL.

In this sample, this clone turned up a few times. This chain connects TRBV5-6 to TRBJ1-1; unclear D gene. The V gene's germline CDR1 is SGHDT and CDR2 YYEEEE. V was cut by 0 bases and J by 6 bases, with 12 bases left in between. This CDR3 contains 14 residues. The CDR3 here is CASSLGSVMSEAFF. In DNA form, the CDR3 reads TGTGCCAGCAGCTTGGGCAGTGTCATGTCTGAAGCTTTCTTT.

The genes are TRBV30 and TRBJ1-3, with TRBD1 matching 7 bases. Trimming took 3 bases from V and 4 from J; bases not matched to a gene: 6. The V gene's germline CDR1 is GTSNPN and CDR2 SVGIG (reference sequence). The CDR3 has 14 amino acids. DNA for the CDR3: TGTGCCTGGAGCGTGTGGACAGGAGGAAACACCATATATTTT. This encodes CAWSVWTGGNTIYF. Full variable domain (rest looked up from reference TRBV30 and TRBJ1-3): SQTIHQWPATLVQPVGSPLSLECTVEGTSNPNLYWYRQAAGRGLQLLFYSVGIGQISSEVPQNLSASRPQDRQFILSSKKLLLSDSGFYLCAWSVWTGGNTIYFGEGSWLTVV.

The genes are TRBV19 and TRBJ2-5, with 11 bases aligning to TRBD2. CDR1 is LNHDA, CDR2 SQIVND, per germline (reference sequence). The CDR3 is made up of 12 amino acids. V lost 7 bases and J lost 14; bases outside the gene matches: 9. The CDR3 nucleotides are TGTGCCAGTACGCATAGTAGCGGGAGGGTCTACTTC. This codes for CASTHSSGRVYF. The whole variable domain, filled in from reference TRBV19 and TRBJ2-5, reads DGGITQSPKYLFRKEGQNVTLSCEQNLNHDAMYWYRQDPGQGLRLIYYSQIVNDFQKGDIAEGYSVSREKKESFPLTVTSAQKNPTAFYLCASTHSSGRVYFGPGTRLLVL.

This chain uses TRBV15 with TRBJ2-2, with D hard to call. The CDR3 is 12 residues long. Germline V gives CDR1 LNHNV, CDR2 YYDKDF (reference sequence). V was trimmed by 1 base and J by 11 bases, leaving 8 bases between them. The CDR3 nucleotides are TGTGCCACCAGCAGAGCATCAAGCGAGCTGTTTTTT. Translating gives CATSRASSELFF.